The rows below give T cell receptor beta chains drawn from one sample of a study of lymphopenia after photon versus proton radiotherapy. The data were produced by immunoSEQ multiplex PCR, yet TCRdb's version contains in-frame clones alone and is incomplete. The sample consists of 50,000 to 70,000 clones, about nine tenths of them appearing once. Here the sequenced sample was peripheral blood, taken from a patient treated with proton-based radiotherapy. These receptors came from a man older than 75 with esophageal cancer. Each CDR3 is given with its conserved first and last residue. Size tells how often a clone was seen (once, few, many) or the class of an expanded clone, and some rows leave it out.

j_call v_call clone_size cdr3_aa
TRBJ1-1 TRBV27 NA CASSSGQTEAFF
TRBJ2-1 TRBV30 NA CAWSKGQTAYNEQFF
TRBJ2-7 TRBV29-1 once CSGQRGYEQYF
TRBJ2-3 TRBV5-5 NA CASSSFREADTQYF
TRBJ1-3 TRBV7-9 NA CASSRNQGGNTIYF
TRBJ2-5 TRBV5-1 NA CASSTLTTGMETQYF
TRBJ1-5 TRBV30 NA CAWSVRPIFQPQHF
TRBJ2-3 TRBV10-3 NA CAISDRVAGDTDTQYF
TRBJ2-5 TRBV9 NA CASSSQPGLAGRETQYF
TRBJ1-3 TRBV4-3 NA CASRKGWGPGNTIYF
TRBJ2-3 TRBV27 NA CASSTPLRGAGDTQYF
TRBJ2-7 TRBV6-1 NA CASSAWDAARDEQYF
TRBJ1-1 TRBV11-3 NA CASSLNPGGEAFF
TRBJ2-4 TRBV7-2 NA CASSPPGPQGIQYF
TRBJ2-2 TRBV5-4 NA CASRQGNTGELFF
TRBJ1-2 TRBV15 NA CATSRDRDRDYGYTF
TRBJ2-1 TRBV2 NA CASSAYNEQFF
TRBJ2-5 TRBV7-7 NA CASSEAGGETQYF
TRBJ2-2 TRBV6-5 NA CASSYGGSPSAGELFF
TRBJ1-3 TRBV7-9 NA CASSFEGPGNTIYF
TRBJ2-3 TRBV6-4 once CASSDPMGQGGSDTQYF
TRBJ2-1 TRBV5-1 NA CASSLEVAGYNEQFF
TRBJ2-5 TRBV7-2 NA CASSSNGPSLGSQYF
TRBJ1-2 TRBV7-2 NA CASSPRDAGLGYTF
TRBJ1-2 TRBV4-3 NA CASSQDFKEYGYTF
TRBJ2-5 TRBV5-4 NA CASSLGGAGGSVVQETQYF
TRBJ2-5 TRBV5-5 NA CASSFEASRPETQYF
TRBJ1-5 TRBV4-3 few CASSQGNPFSNQPQHF
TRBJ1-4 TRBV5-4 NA CASSPGPVGEKLFF
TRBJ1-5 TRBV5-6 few CASSTNWDQPQHF
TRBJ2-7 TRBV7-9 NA CASSLETENEQYF
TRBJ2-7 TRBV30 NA CAWSSLTSGPYEQYF
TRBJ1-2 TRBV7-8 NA CASSLKQGADGYTF
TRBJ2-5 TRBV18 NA CASSQYQETQYF
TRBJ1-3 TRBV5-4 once CASSLVGSGNTIYF
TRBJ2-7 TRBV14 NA CASSQVPGQGASSYEQYF
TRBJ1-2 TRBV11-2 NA CASTRQPDRGYTF
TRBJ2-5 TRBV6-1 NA CASRETSGETQYF
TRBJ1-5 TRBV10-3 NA CAISESNRGDQPQHF
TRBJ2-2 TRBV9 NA CASSLGQGAGELFF
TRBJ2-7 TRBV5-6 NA CASSSRLYEQYF
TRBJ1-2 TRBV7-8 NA CASSPSAGEAYGYTF
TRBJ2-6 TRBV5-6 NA CASSRGSSGANVLTF
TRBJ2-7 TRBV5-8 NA CASRRTGTDTYEQYF
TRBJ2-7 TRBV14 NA CASSQFWSYEQYF
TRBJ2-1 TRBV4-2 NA CASSQGGLTGIAVF
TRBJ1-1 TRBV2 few CARAPGDTEAFF
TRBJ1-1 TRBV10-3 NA CAISTGAGNTEAFF
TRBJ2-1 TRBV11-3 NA CASSLEWPSRRRDDEQFF